This T cell receptor (beta chain) was sequenced for a study of T cells in Graves' hyperthyroidism and ophthalmopathy. This clonotype was picked up many times. Its specificity is unknown. Regarding the study as a whole: A model built on 13 V-J features separated ophthalmopathy from stable hyperthyroidism.

CDR3 length: 15 residues. Germline CDR1 reads DFQATT; CDR2 reads SNEGSKA (reference sequence). There were TCR beta CDR3 regions amplified from RNA transcripts. The HTBI set primed first-round TCR CDR3 RT-PCR. Each CDR3 protein is one row after TCRdb ran MiXCR on the multiplex PCR reads. The sample includes 500,000 to 650,000 distinct CDR3 sequences, 35% to 50% of them seen just once. The V call is TRBV20-1, the J call TRBJ1-6; TRBD1 aligns across 9 bases. This sequence was found in an adult woman with Graves' disease, either hyperthyroidism or ophthalmopathy (not recorded which). The sequencing input was peripheral blood or thyroid tissue (not recorded which). CDR3 bases: TGCAGGGGACAGACAGGGGGCTCCTATAATTCACCCCTCCACTTT. Translated, it gives CRGQTGGSYNSPLHF.